The clone carrying this T cell receptor beta chain was counted once. The entry originates in a study of blood T cell repertoires in COVID-19. Overall study: COVID-19 samples, acute and convalescent, were from the United States, Italy and Spain. Nucleic acid was either cDNA or gDNA, and it came from T cells, B-cell-depleted T cells, or PBMCs.

V dropped 4 bases and J dropped 5; count of bases not matched to a gene: 7. Germline V gives CDR1 SGHKS, CDR2 YYEKEE (reference sequence). The length of the CDR3 is 14 residues. Per the authors' pipeline: Reference gene primer amplification gave estimated nucleated cell counts. The table came from immunoSEQ multiplex PCR; TCRdb's copy has only in-frame clones and leaves some out. V and J calls and clone size are copied from that table; D and trimming were computed from the DNA. The profile shows 180,000 or so clones, about 87% of them singletons. The chain carries TRBV5-5 and TRBJ2-7; 9 bases map to TRBD1. Sequencing used peripheral blood. The TCR sequence derives from a woman in her 30s with acute or convalescent COVID-19. The CDR3 DNA reads TGTGCCAGCAGCGACGGGACAGGGCATCACGAGCAGTACTTC. It specifies CASSDGTGHHEQYF.